Following are 21 T cell receptor beta chains from one sample sequenced in a study of monozygotic twins with inflammatory bowel disease. Reanalyzing the 5' RACE reads, TCRdb keeps one entry per CDR3 protein, without DNA. The repertoire shows 300,000 to 350,000 distinct CDR3 sequences; the top ten hold 2% to 2.5%. Sequences were obtained from blood. The receptors were sampled from a human donor with ulcerative colitis or Crohn's disease, or a healthy co-twin of an affected twin (not recorded which).

The chain has TRBV12-5 and TRBJ2-7; without DNA, the TCRdb call of TRBD2 cannot be checked. The CDR3 contains 12 residues. CDR1 is LGHNT, CDR2 FRNRAP, per germline. Here the CDR3 reads CATREGDYEQYF.

This rearrangement joins TRBV15 to TRBJ2-6; the D call of TRBD1 rests on TCRdb alone, since no DNA is present to check it. Per the germline V gene, CDR1 is LNHNV and CDR2 is YYDKDF (reference sequence). The CDR3 spans 15 residues. CDR3 region: CATSIQGEGANVLTF. The variable domain in full, with the rest retrieved from reference TRBV15 and TRBJ2-6, is DAMVIQNPRYQVTQFGKPVTLSCSQTLNHNVMYWYQQKSSQAPKLLFHYYDKDFNNEADTPDNFQSRRPNTSFCFLDIRSPGLGDTAMYLCATSIQGEGANVLTFGAGSRLTVL.

The V and J genes are TRBV28 and TRBJ2-3. This CDR3 has 11 residues. Germline loops: CDR1 MDHEN, CDR2 SYDVKM. CDR3: CASSSGVPQYF.

The rearrangement joins TRBV5-1 to TRBJ2-7; the TCRdb D gene call, TRBD1, has no DNA to confirm it. The germline V gene has CDR1 SGHRS and CDR2 YFSETQ. The CDR3 consists of 17 residues. The CDR3 spells CASSLGPTGTSSYEQYF. Complete variable domain (other parts from reference TRBV5-1 and TRBJ2-7): KAGVTQTPRYLIKTRGQQVTLSCSPISGHRSVSWYQQTPGQGLQFLFEYFSETQRNKGNFPGRFSGRQFSNSRSEMNVSTLELGDSALYLCASSLGPTGTSSYEQYFGPGTRLTVT.

The rearrangement uses TRBV5-1 and TRBJ2-1; TCRdb returns TRBD2, unconfirmable since there is no DNA. Germline CDR1 reads SGHRS; CDR2 reads YFSETQ. The CDR3 runs to 15 residues. The CDR3 loop reads CASSPVAGGYNEQFF.

This chain connects TRBV27 to TRBJ1-4. Germline V CDR1 and CDR2: MNHEY, SMNVEV (reference sequence). CDR3 length equals 13 residues. CDR3 sequence reads: CASSRLANEKLFF. Based on the CDR3 plus reference TRBV27 and TRBJ1-4, the full variable domain is EAQVTQNPRYLITVTGKKLTVTCSQNMNHEYMSWYRQDPGLGLRQIYYSMNVEVTDKGDVPEGYKVSRKEKRNFPLILESPSPNQTSLYFCASSRLANEKLFFGSGTQLSVL.

The rearrangement links TRBV21-1 to TRBJ2-2; as DNA is missing, the TRBD1 call by TCRdb cannot be tested. TRBV21-1 is a pseudogene locus. The CDR3 consists of 21 residues. CDR3 sequence reads: CASSKVIPDRGALRTPGSCFF.

The rearrangement links TRBV20-1 to TRBJ2-3; lacking DNA, the TRBD1 call made by TCRdb goes unchecked. CDR1 is DFQATT and CDR2 is SNEGSKA in the germline V gene (reference sequence). This CDR3 region has 14 residues. Here the CDR3 reads CSAREGGVLLPQYF.

The chain is built from TRBV5-1 and TRBJ1-1; TCRdb designates TRBD1, a call that cannot be tested without DNA. Germline V gene lookup returns CDR1 SGHRS and CDR2 YFSETQ. The CDR3 totals 14 residues. CDR3 sequence: CASSLTGPLTEAFF. Based on the CDR3 plus reference TRBV5-1 and TRBJ1-1, the full variable domain is KAGVTQTPRYLIKTRGQQVTLSCSPISGHRSVSWYQQTPGQGLQFLFEYFSETQRNKGNFPGRFSGRQFSNSRSEMNVSTLELGDSALYLCASSLTGPLTEAFFGQGTRLTVV.

The gene calls are TRBV12-3 or TRBV12-4 and TRBJ2-7; no DNA is available, so the TRBD1 call from TCRdb remains unchecked. This CDR3 region has 13 residues. This chain's CDR3 is CASSFARGYEQYF.

The J gene is TRBJ2-1, the V gene TRBV4-2; no DNA is available, so the TRBD1 call from TCRdb remains unchecked. The germline V gene has CDR1 LGHNA and CDR2 YNFKEQ. The CDR3 is 15 residues long. Here the CDR3 reads CASSIDPGQGTEQFF.

The V call is TRBV12-3 or TRBV12-4, the J call TRBJ2-1; TCRdb lists TRBD1, though no DNA is available to test this call. The CDR3 contains 14 residues. The CDR3 loop is CATGSTGGLNEQFF.

This chain uses TRBV5-1 with TRBJ2-1; the TCRdb call, TRBD1, lacks DNA for checking. The CDR3 is 14 amino acids. In germline, CDR1 is SGHRS, CDR2 YFSETQ. The CDR3 here is CASSGGAVYNEQFF.

This chain joins TRBV20-1 and TRBJ2-1. The CDR3 totals 14 residues. Germline V CDR1 and CDR2: DFQATT, SNEGSKA (reference sequence). The chain's CDR3 is CSALLGGSYNEQFF.

The chain couples TRBV5-5 to TRBJ1-5; the D call from TCRdb, TRBD1, cannot be confirmed without DNA. Germline lookup yields CDR1 SGHKS and CDR2 YYEKEE (reference sequence). The length of the CDR3 is 17 residues. The chain's CDR3 is CASSNTTRGVGNQPQHF.

The chain couples TRBV20-1 to TRBJ1-2; the TRBD1 assignment by TCRdb is unverifiable without DNA. Germline V gene lookup returns CDR1 DFQATT and CDR2 SNEGSKA (reference sequence). This CDR3 contains 17 residues. The CDR3 sequence is CSARDPSKLRDRDSYTF.

The chain recombines TRBV5-6 with TRBJ2-1. The CDR3 length is 12 residues. Germline V lookup: CDR1 SGHDT, CDR2 YYEEEE. The CDR3 loop is CASALRRDEQFF. Full variable domain (outside the CDR3, taken from reference TRBV5-6 and TRBJ2-1): DAGVTQSPTHLIKTRGQQVTLRCSPKSGHDTVSWYQQALGQGPQFIFQYYEEEERQRGNFPDRFSGHQFPNYSSELNVNALLLGDSALYLCASALRRDEQFFGPGTRLTVL.

The chain links TRBV5-6 to TRBJ1-2; no DNA is available, so the TRBD1 call from TCRdb remains unchecked. CDR3 length equals 14 residues. Germline lookup yields CDR1 SGHDT and CDR2 YYEEEE. The CDR3 spells CASSSPDRGGGYTF.

The chain has TRBV6-5 and TRBJ1-5; TCRdb proposes TRBD1, but this gene call is untestable without DNA. In germline, CDR1 is MNHEY, CDR2 SVGAGI. The CDR3 spans 11 residues. The CDR3 sequence is CASKERDIWHF.

This rearrangement joins TRBV6-1 to TRBJ1-2; there is no DNA to check the TCRdb D call of TRBD1. Germline CDR1 is MNHNS and CDR2 is SASEGT. The CDR3 length is 14 residues. CDR3 sequence reads: CASSRTGGLYGYTF.

V gene TRBV27 combines with J gene TRBJ1-4. The CDR3 covers 13 residues. CDR1 and CDR2 (germline): MNHEY, SMNVEV (reference sequence). The chain's CDR3 is CASTPQGSRKLFF. The full variable domain, in which reference TRBV27 and TRBJ1-4 provide the parts outside the CDR3, is EAQVTQNPRYLITVTGKKLTVTCSQNMNHEYMSWYRQDPGLGLRQIYYSMNVEVTDKGDVPEGYKVSRKEKRNFPLILESPSPNQTSLYFCASTPQGSRKLFFGSGTQLSVL.